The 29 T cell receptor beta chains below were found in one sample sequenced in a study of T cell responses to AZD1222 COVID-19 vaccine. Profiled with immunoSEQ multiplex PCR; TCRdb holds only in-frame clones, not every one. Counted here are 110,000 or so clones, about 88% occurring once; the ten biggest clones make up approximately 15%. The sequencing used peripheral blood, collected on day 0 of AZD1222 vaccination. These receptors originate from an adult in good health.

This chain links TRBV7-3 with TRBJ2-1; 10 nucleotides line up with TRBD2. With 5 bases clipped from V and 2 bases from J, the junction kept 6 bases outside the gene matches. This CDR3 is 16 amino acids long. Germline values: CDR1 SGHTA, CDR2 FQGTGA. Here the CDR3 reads CASSILAGVAYNEQFF. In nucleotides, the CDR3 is TGTGCCAGCAGCATCCTAGCGGGAGTCGCCTACAATGAGCAGTTCTTC.

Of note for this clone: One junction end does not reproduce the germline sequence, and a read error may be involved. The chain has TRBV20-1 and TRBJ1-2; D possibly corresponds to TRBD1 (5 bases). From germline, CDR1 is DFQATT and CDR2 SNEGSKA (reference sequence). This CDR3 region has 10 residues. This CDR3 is CSASVQAQKF. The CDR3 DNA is TGCAGTGCTAGTGTACAGGCCCAGAAATTC.

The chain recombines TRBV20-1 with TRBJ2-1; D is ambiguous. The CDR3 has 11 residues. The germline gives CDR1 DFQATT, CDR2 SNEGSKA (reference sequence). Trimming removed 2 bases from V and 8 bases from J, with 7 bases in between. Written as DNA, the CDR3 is TGCAGTGCTAGACAGACGCATGAGCAGTTCTTC. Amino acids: CSARQTHEQFF.

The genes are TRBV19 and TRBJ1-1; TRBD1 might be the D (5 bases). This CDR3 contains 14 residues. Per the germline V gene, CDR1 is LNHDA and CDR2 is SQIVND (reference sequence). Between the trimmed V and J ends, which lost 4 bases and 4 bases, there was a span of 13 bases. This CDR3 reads CASSTRQLGTEAFF. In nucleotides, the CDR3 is TGTGCCAGTAGTACTCGACAGTTAGGCACTGAAGCTTTCTTT.

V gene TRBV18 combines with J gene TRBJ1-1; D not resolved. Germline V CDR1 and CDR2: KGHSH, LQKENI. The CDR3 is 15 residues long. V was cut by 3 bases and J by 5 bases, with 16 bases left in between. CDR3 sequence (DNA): TGTGCCAGCTCACCCGCGCGCGGGCAGAATACTGAAGCTTTCTTT. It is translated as CASSPARGQNTEAFF. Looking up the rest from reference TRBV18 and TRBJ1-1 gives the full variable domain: NAGVMQNPRHLVRRRGQEARLRCSPMKGHSHVYWYRQLPEEGLKFMVYLQKENIIDESGMPKERFSAEFPKEGPSILRIQQVVRGDSAAYFCASSPARGQNTEAFFGQGTRLTVV.

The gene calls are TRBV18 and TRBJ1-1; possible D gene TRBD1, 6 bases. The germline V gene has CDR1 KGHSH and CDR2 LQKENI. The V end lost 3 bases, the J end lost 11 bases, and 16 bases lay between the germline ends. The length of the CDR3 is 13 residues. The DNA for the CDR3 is TGTGCCAGCTCACCTGACAGGTTTGGGGGTGCTTTCTTT. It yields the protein CASSPDRFGGAFF. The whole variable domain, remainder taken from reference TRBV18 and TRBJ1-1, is NAGVMQNPRHLVRRRGQEARLRCSPMKGHSHVYWYRQLPEEGLKFMVYLQKENIIDESGMPKERFSAEFPKEGPSILRIQQVVRGDSAAYFCASSPDRFGGAFFGQGTRLTVV.

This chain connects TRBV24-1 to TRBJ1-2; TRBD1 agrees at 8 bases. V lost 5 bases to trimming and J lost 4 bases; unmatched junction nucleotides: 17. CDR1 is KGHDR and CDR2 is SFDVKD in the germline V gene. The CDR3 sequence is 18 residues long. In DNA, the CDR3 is TGTGCCACCAGTGGGCCACTTTTCGTCGGACAGGGCAGCTATGGCTACACCTTC. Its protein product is CATSGPLFVGQGSYGYTF.

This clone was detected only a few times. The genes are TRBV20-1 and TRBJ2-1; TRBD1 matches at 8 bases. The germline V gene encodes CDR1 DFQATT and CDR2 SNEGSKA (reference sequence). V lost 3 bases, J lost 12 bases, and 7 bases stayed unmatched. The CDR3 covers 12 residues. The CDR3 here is CSASQGGQVQFF. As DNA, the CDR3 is TGCAGTGCTAGTCAGGGGGGACAGGTGCAGTTCTTC.

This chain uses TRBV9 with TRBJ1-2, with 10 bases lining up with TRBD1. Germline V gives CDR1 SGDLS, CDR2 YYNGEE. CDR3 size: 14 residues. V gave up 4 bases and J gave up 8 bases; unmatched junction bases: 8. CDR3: CASSRDRGAVGYTF. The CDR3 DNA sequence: TGTGCCAGCAGCAGGGACAGGGGCGCGGTGGGCTACACCTTC. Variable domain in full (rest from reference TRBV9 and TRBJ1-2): DSGVTQTPKHLITATGQRVTLRCSPRSGDLSVYWYQQSLDQGLQFLIQYYNGEERAKGNILERFSAQQFPDLHSELNLSSLELGDSALYFCASSRDRGAVGYTFGSGTRLTVV.

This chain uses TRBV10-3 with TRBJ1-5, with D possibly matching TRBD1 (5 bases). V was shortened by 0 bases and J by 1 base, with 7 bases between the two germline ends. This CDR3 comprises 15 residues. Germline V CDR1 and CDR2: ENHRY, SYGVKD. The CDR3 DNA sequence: TGTGCCATCAGTGAGTCGAGACAGAGCAATCAGCCCCAGCATTTT. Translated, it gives CAISESRQSNQPQHF.

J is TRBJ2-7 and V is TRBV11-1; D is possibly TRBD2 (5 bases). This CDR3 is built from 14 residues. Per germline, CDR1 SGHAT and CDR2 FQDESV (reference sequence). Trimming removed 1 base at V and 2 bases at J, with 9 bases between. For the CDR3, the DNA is TGTGCCAGCAGCTTAGGAGGGCGGACCTACGAGCAGTACTTC. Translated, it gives CASSLGGRTYEQYF. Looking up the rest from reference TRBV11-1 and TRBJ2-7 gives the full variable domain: EAEVAQSPRYKITEKSQAVAFWCDPISGHATLYWYRQILGQGPELLVQFQDESVVDDSQLPKDRFSAERLKGVDSTLKIQPAELGDSAMYLCASSLGGRTYEQYFGPGTRLTVT.

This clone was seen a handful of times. CDR3 coding DNA: TGTGCCAGCAGTCGACAGGGTGGGTCAATCAATGAGCAGTTCTTC. This sequence encodes CASSRQGGSINEQFF. The chain employs TRBV6-5 and TRBJ2-1; 7 nucleotides agree with TRBD1. The CDR3 is made up of 15 amino acids. The ends lost 5 bases at V and 6 bases at J; junction bases unmatched: 10. Germline lookup yields CDR1 MNHEY and CDR2 SVGAGI.

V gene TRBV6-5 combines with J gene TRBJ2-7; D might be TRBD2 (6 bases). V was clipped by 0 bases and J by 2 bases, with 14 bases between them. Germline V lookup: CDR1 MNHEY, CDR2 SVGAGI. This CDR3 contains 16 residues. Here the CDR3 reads CASSYSGQGGPYEQYF. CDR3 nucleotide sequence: TGTGCCAGCAGTTACTCAGGGCAGGGAGGACCCTACGAGCAGTACTTC.

The CDR3 spells CASSQDSSGGRSYNEQFF. DNA for the CDR3: TGCGCCAGCAGCCAAGATAGCAGCGGGGGTCGCTCCTACAATGAGCAGTTCTTC. The rearrangement links TRBV4-1 to TRBJ2-1, with 8 positions matching TRBD2. Trimming took 0 bases from V and 0 from J; bases not matched to a gene: 7. This CDR3 region has 18 residues. Per germline, CDR1 MGHRA and CDR2 YSYEKL.

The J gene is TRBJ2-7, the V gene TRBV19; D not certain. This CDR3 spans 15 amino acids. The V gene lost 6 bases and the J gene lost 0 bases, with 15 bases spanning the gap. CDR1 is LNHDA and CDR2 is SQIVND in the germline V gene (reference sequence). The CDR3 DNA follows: TGTGCCAGTAGCGCGGTGTACAAACTCTCCTACGAGCAGTACTTC. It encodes CASSAVYKLSYEQYF.

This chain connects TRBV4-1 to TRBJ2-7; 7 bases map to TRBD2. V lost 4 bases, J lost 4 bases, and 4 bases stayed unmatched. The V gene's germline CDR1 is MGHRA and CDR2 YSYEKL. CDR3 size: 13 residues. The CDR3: CASSRAGVYEQYV. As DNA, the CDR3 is TGCGCCAGCAGCCGCGCGGGGGTGTACGAGCAGTACGTC.

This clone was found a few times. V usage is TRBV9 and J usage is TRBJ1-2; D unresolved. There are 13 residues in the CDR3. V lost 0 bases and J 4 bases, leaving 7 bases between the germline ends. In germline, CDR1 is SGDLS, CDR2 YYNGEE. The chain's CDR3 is CASSVGGVYGYTF. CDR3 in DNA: TGTGCCAGCAGCGTAGGGGGAGTCTATGGCTACACCTTC.

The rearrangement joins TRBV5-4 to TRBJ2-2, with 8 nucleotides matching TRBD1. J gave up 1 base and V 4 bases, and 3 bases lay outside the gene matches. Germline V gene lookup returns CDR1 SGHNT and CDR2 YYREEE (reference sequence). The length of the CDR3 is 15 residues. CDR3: CASSTGTGNTGELFF. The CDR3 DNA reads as TGTGCCAGCAGCACCGGGACAGGGAACACCGGGGAGCTGTTTTTT. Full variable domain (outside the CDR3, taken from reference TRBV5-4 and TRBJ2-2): ETGVTQSPTHLIKTRGQQVTLRCSSQSGHNTVSWYQQALGQGPQFIFQYYREEENGRGNFPPRFSGLQFPNYSSELNVNALELDDSALYLCASSTGTGNTGELFFGEGSRLTVL.

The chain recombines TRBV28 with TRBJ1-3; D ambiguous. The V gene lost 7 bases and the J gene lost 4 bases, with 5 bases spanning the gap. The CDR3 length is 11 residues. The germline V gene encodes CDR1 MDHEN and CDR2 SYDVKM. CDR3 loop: CASKTGNTIYF. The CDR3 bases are TGTGCCAGCAAAACCGGAAACACCATATATTTT.

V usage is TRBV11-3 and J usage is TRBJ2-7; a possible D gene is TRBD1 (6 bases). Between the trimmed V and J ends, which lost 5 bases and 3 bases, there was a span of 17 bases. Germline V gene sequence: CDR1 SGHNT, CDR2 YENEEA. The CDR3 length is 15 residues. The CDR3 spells CASSPAPGGLYEQYF. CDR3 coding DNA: TGTGCCAGCAGCCCCGCCCCTGGGGGCCTCTACGAGCAGTACTTC.

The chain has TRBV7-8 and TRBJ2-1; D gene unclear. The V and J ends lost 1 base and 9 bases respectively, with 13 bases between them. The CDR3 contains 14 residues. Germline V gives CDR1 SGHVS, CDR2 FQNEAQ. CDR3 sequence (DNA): TGTGCCAGCAGCTTAGTCCCCCCCTGGCGTGAGCAGTTCTTC. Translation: CASSLVPPWREQFF.

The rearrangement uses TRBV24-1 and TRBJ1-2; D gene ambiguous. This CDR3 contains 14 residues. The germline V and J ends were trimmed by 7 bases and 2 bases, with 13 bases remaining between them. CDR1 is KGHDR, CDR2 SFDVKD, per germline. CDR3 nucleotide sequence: TGTGCCACCAGCCCCCCCCGGGTAAACTATGGCTACACCTTC. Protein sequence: CATSPPRVNYGYTF.

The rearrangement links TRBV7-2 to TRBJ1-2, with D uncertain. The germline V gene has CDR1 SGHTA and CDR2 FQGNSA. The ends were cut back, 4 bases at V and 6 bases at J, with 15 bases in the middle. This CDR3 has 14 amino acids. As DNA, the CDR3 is TGTGCCAGCAGCTACGGACGGACCCTTAATGGCTACACCTTC. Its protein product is CASSYGRTLNGYTF.

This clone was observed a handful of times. DNA for the CDR3: TGTGCCAGCAGCTTGGCAGGGGGCTTGGGGCAGCCCCAGCATTTT. It encodes CASSLAGGLGQPQHF. The V call is TRBV7-9, the J call TRBJ1-5; 8 nucleotides line up with TRBD1. The V gene's germline CDR1 is SEHNR and CDR2 FQNEAQ (reference sequence). Losses at the gene ends were 3 bases for V and 7 bases for J; bases not matched to a gene: 8. CDR3 length: 15 residues.

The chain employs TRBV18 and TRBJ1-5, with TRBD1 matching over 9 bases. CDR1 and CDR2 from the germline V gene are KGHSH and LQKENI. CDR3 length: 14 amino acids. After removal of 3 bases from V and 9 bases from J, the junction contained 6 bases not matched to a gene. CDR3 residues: CASSPGTGWRPQHF. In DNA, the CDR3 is TGTGCCAGCTCACCGGGGACAGGGTGGCGGCCCCAGCATTTT.

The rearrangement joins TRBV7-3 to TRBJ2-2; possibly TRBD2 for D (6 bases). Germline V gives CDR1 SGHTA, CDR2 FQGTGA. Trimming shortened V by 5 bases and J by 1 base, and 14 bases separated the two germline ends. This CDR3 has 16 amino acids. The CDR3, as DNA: TGTGCCAGCAGCCTCGTCGGAGGGGTGAACACCGGGGAGCTGTTTTTT. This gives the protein CASSLVGGVNTGELFF.

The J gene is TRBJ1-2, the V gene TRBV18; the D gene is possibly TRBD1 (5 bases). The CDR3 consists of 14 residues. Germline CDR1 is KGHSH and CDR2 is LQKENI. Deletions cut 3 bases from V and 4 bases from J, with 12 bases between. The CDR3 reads CASSPLPGTYGYTF. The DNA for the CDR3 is TGTGCCAGCTCACCTCTCCCAGGGACCTATGGCTACACCTTC.

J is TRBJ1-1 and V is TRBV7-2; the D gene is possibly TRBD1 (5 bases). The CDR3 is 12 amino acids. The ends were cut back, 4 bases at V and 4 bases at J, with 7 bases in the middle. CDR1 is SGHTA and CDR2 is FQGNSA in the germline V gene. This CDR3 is CASSWQGTEAFF. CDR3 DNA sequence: TGTGCCAGCAGCTGGCAGGGCACTGAAGCTTTCTTT.

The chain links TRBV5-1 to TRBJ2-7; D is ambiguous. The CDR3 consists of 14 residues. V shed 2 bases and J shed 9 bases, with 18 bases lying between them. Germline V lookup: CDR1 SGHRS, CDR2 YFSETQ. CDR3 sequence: CASSFAAFDSRQYF. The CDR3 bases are TGCGCCAGCAGCTTTGCGGCGTTTGATAGTAGGCAGTACTTC. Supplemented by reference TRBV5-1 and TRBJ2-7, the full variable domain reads KAGVTQTPRYLIKTRGQQVTLSCSPISGHRSVSWYQQTPGQGLQFLFEYFSETQRNKGNFPGRFSGRQFSNSRSEMNVSTLELGDSALYLCASSFAAFDSRQYFGPGTRLTVT.